The rows below give T cell receptor beta chains drawn from one sample of a study of blood T cell dynamics during melanoma immunotherapy. The table came from immunoSEQ multiplex PCR; TCRdb's copy has only in-frame clones and leaves some out. Counted here are roughly 15,000 clones, just over 85% occurring once; the ten biggest clones make up around 6%. This material consisted of blood, taken from a patient treated with checkpoint blockade. All receptors come from a human donor with melanoma. The CDR3 runs from the conserved cysteine through the conserved F or W. D genes are given only for firm matches. The size field is filled for only some rows; it gives once, few, many or a size class.

TRBJ1-1,TRBV27,NA,NA,TGTGCCAGCAGGGTCACAGGGAACACTGAAGCTTTCTTT,CASRVTGNTEAFF
TRBJ1-4,TRBV9,TRBD1,NA,TGTGCCAGCAGCGTTGGGGCCGGGACAGCTAATGAAAAACTGTTTTTT,CASSVGAGTANEKLFF
TRBJ1-6,TRBV6-1,NA,NA,TGTGCCAGCACCGATCGAGGGAATTCACCCCTCCACTTT,CASTDRGNSPLHF
TRBJ2-7,TRBV4-3,NA,NA,TGCGCCAGCAGCCAAGACTACCAGTCGGTCTACGAGCAGTACTTC,CASSQDYQSVYEQYF
TRBJ1-1,TRBV29-1,NA,NA,TGCAGCGCCCACAGGGTGGGGAACACTGAAGCTTTCTTT,CSAHRVGNTEAFF
TRBJ2-2,TRBV5-8,TRBD2,NA,TGTGCCAGCGGCTTGGGACTATTGAACACCGGGGAGCTGTTTTTT,CASGLGLLNTGELFF
TRBJ1-5,TRBV6-4,NA,NA,TGTGCCAGCAGTGAGGGGGAACTTCAGCCCCAGCATTTT,CASSEGELQPQHF
TRBJ1-2,TRBV6-5,NA,once,TGTGCCAGCAGTTACTCGGTACAGGCTAACTATGGCTACACCTTC,CASSYSVQANYGYTF
TRBJ1-5,TRBV19,NA,NA,TGTGCCAGTAGTATCTGGGGAGGACAGCCCCAGCATTTT,CASSIWGGQPQHF
TRBJ2-7,TRBV14,TRBD1,NA,TGTGCCAGCAGCCCATCCGGGACAGGGGGTACTAAGCAGTACTTC,CASSPSGTGGTKQYF
TRBJ2-2,TRBV5-8,NA,once,TGTGCCAGCAGCTTGGGCGGAGTGAACACCGGGGAGCTGTTTTTT,CASSLGGVNTGELFF
TRBJ1-2,TRBV19,NA,NA,TGTGCCAGTAGGGGGACCTTGATTAACTATGGCTACACCTTC,CASRGTLINYGYTF
TRBJ2-3,TRBV19,NA,NA,TGTGCCAGTAGTCCACCGGGACGCTTAAGCACAGATACGCAGTATTTT,CASSPPGRLSTDTQYF
TRBJ2-5,TRBV5-8,TRBD2,NA,TGTGCCAGCAGCTTGGGCAGCGGGGGGACCTCCTTACCAAGAGAGACCCAGTACTTC,CASSLGSGGTSLPRETQYF
TRBJ2-1,TRBV6-6,NA,NA,TGTGCCAGCAGTTACTCCAACAATGAGCAGTTCTTC,CASSYSNNEQFF
TRBJ2-5,TRBV13,NA,NA,TGTGCCAGCAGCTTAGGCGGGGTCTGGGAGACCCAGTACTTC,CASSLGGVWETQYF
TRBJ1-2,TRBV27,TRBD1,NA,TGTGCCAGCAGAAGACAGGGGAACAGTGGCTACACCTTC,CASRRQGNSGYTF
TRBJ2-1,TRBV5-1,TRBD1,NA,TGCGCCAGCAGCTTAAACCCTAACAGGGGGGAGCAGTTCTTC,CASSLNPNRGEQFF
TRBJ1-2,TRBV6-5,NA,NA,TGTGCCAGCAGCCCTGACTCTTCGGAGGTCTATGGCTACACCTTC,CASSPDSSEVYGYTF
TRBJ1-6,TRBV10-2,NA,NA,TGCGCCAGCAGTGAACCAGAGGGGCTGTCACCCCTCCACTTT,CASSEPEGLSPLHF
TRBJ2-1,TRBV13,NA,NA,TGTGCCAGCAGCACCCTAGGAGGGACGCGATCCTACAATGAGCAGTTCTTC,CASSTLGGTRSYNEQFF
TRBJ1-3,TRBV5-6,TRBD1,NA,TGTGCCAGCAGCATTTTCAGGGGGCAAGGAAACACCATATATTTT,CASSIFRGQGNTIYF
TRBJ2-1,TRBV11-2,NA,once,TGTGCCAGCAGCTCAGGGGGGGAGGGGTGGAAGTTCTTC,CASSSGGEGWKFF
TRBJ1-1,TRBV7-2,TRBD1,NA,TGTGCCAGCAGCCCCCCGGGACAGGGGAACACTGAAGCTTTCTTT,CASSPPGQGNTEAFF
TRBJ1-1,TRBV19,NA,NA,TGTGCCAGTAGAGAAGGACTCCAGAACACTGAAGCTTTCTTT,CASREGLQNTEAFF
TRBJ2-1,TRBV7-2,NA,NA,TGTGCCAGCAGCTTAGCGGGGGGTCCCTACAATGAGCAGTTCTTC,CASSLAGGPYNEQFF
TRBJ1-1,TRBV5-8,NA,NA,TGTGCCAGCAGCCTGGGACGGAGGAACACTGAAGCTTTCTTT,CASSLGRRNTEAFF
TRBJ1-1,TRBV7-9,NA,NA,TGTGCCAGCAGCTTAGCAGGGATAATGCCCGAAGCTTTCTTT,CASSLAGIMPEAFF
TRBJ1-1,TRBV11-2,NA,NA,TGTGCCAGCAGCCCCCGGGCGGGCGATCTGGTAGCTTTCTTT,CASSPRAGDLVAFF
TRBJ1-3,TRBV9,NA,few,TGTGCCAGCAGCGTAGAAGGGACCTCTGGAAACACCATATATTTT,CASSVEGTSGNTIYF
TRBJ2-7,TRBV7-9,TRBD1,NA,TGTGCCAGCAGCTTAGCGAGGGGGCCCTCCTACGAGCAGTACTTC,CASSLARGPSYEQYF
TRBJ2-3,TRBV5-4,NA,NA,TGTGCCAGCAGCTTAGGACAGCACACAGATACGCAGTATTTT,CASSLGQHTDTQYF
TRBJ1-2,TRBV7-2,NA,NA,TGTGCCAGCAGCTTAGAAGGGTTAGGCGGCTACACCTTC,CASSLEGLGGYTF
TRBJ1-4,TRBV6-5,NA,NA,TGTGCCAGCAGTTACCGGAAGAATGAAAAACTGTTTTTT,CASSYRKNEKLFF
TRBJ2-7,TRBV16,TRBD1,NA,TGTGCCAGCAGCCAATTGTCAACAGGGGGTAACGAGCAGTACTTC,CASSQLSTGGNEQYF
TRBJ2-7,TRBV18,NA,NA,TGTGCCAGCTCACCACCGGGCAGGGTCTACGAGCAGTACTTC,CASSPPGRVYEQYF
TRBJ1-1,TRBV5-4,TRBD1,NA,TGTGCCAGCAGCTTGGGGCCAGGGGGATTGATGAACACTGAAGCTTTCTTT,CASSLGPGGLMNTEAFF
TRBJ2-1,TRBV7-2,TRBD2,NA,TGTGCCAGCAGCTTAGGAGGGACTAGCGGGCTGAATGAGCAGTTCTTC,CASSLGGTSGLNEQFF
TRBJ1-1,TRBV12-5,NA,once,TGTGCTAGTGGTTTGGGGAGCACTGAAGCTTTCTTT,CASGLGSTEAFF
TRBJ1-1,TRBV6-5,NA,NA,TGTGCCAGCAGTTCGCCACAGGGACTGAACACTGAAGCTTTCTTT,CASSSPQGLNTEAFF
TRBJ1-1,TRBV7-6,NA,once,TGTGCCAGCAGCTTAGATTCTCAGGGGAACACTGAAGCTTTCTTT,CASSLDSQGNTEAFF